This entry describes one T cell receptor (beta chain). Its antigen is unknown. The sample belongs to a study of immune evolution from preneoplasia to lung adenocarcinoma. Study summary: HLA loss of heterozygosity: around 6.5% AIS, roughly 15% MIA, more than 25% ADC, none AAH. Study-wide findings and caveats: Top clone frequencies peaked in normal lung, apparently declining through invasive adenocarcinoma. Later-stage lesions appeared to have more T cells, more diversity, less clonality.

The protocol was immunoSEQ multiplex PCR, while the TCRdb copy is restricted to in-frame clones and leaves out a portion. The repertoire has 6,600 or so clones, around 83% of them found once; the top ten carry approximately 4.8%. Histologic diagnosis was independently verified by two lung pathologists. Germline CDR1 SGDLS, CDR2 YYNGEE. This CDR3 is built from 17 residues. V was clipped by 4 bases and J by 2 bases; unmatched bases: 9. Sequences were obtained from FFPE invasive lung adenocarcinoma tissue. This TCR came from a person over 45 with lung adenocarcinoma. The genes are TRBV9 and TRBJ2-7; 13 nucleotides line up with TRBD2. The CDR3 spells CASSPSSGLAGTYEQYF. CDR3 nucleotide sequence: TGTGCCAGCAGCCCGTCCTCGGGACTAGCGGGAACCTACGAGCAGTACTTC. The variable domain in full, with the rest retrieved from reference TRBV9 and TRBJ2-7, is DSGVTQTPKHLITATGQRVTLRCSPRSGDLSVYWYQQSLDQGLQFLIQYYNGEERAKGNILERFSAQQFPDLHSELNLSSLELGDSALYFCASSPSSGLAGTYEQYFGPGTRLTVT.